One and the same sample provided the 8 T cell receptor beta chains below, sequenced in a study of shared clonotypes between healthy human individuals. Libraries were prepared by immunoSEQ multiplex PCR; TCRdb keeps only in-frame clonotypes and omits some of them. The profile shows around 2.5 million clones, 80% to 95% of them singletons. Material: naive CD4+ T cells from PBMCs. Subset indicated: CD45RA+ positively selected. All receptors come from a man between 18 and 29 years old in good health. Some clones in this sample may be carry-over from other donors' samples.

The V gene is TRBV28, the J gene TRBJ2-1, with 9 nucleotides matching TRBD2. The trim removed 5 bases at V and 0 bases at J, leaving 11 bases unmatched. The CDR3 length is 18 residues. Per germline, CDR1 MDHEN and CDR2 SYDVKM. The CDR3 DNA is TGTGCCAGCAGTGGAAATAGCGGGAGCCCGAACTCCTACAATGAGCAGTTCTTC. Protein product: CASSGNSGSPNSYNEQFF.

The V gene is TRBV7-2, the J gene TRBJ1-2; D is undetermined. Germline-derived CDR1 and CDR2 are SGHTA and FQGNSA. This CDR3 spans 13 amino acids. Trimming removed 5 bases from V and 4 bases from J, with 11 bases in between. The DNA of the CDR3 is TGTGCCAGCAGCCAAGGGCAAGGCTATGGCTACACCTTC. This translates into CASSQGQGYGYTF. The entire variable domain, with the rest obtained from reference TRBV7-2 and TRBJ1-2, is as follows: GAGVSQSPSNKVTEKGKDVELRCDPISGHTALYWYRQSLGQGLEFLIYFQGNSAPDKSGLPSDRFSAERTGGSVSTLTIQRTQQEDSAVYLCASSQGQGYGYTFGSGTRLTVV.

The rearrangement joins TRBV7-9 to TRBJ1-5, with TRBD1 as a possible D gene (6 bases). Germline lookup yields CDR1 SEHNR and CDR2 FQNEAQ (reference sequence). V was cut by 5 bases and J by 2 bases, with 13 bases left in between. This CDR3 is built from 15 residues. The DNA for the CDR3 is TGTGCCAGCAGCCGGGACAAGGGCGGCAATCAGCCCCAGCATTTT. This translates into CASSRDKGGNQPQHF.

This clone has a single count. This rearrangement joins TRBV7-8 to TRBJ2-5; D possibly corresponds to TRBD1 (6 bases). V lost 4 bases and J 1 base, leaving 16 bases between the germline ends. CDR1 and CDR2 from the germline V gene are SGHVS and FQNEAQ. The CDR3 is made up of 16 amino acids. As DNA, the CDR3 is TGTGCCAGCAGCTCAGGGGCCTATCGTGGCCAAGAGACCCAGTACTTC. The encoded protein is CASSSGAYRGQETQYF.

The V and J genes are TRBV5-1 and TRBJ2-5; TRBD2 agrees at 9 bases. Germline loops: CDR1 SGHRS, CDR2 YFSETQ. V shed 4 bases and J 5 bases; nucleotides not matched to a gene: 9. The CDR3 length is 15 residues. The CDR3 sequence: CASSPIAGAGETQYF. CDR3 DNA: TGCGCCAGCAGCCCAATAGCGGGAGCGGGCGAGACCCAGTACTTC.

This chain links TRBV4-1 with TRBJ1-1; TRBD1 agrees at 8 bases. This CDR3 comprises 14 residues. V trimming: 4 bases; J trimming: 3 bases; junction bases outside the gene matches: 4. Germline V gene sequence: CDR1 MGHRA, CDR2 YSYEKL. The CDR3 nucleotides read TGCGCCAGCAGCCCTGGGACAGGCCACACTGAAGCTTTCTTT. This translates into CASSPGTGHTEAFF.

The chain carries TRBV7-2 and TRBJ1-5; D gene uncertain. V lost 5 bases, J lost 1 base, and 12 bases lay in between. The CDR3 spans 15 residues. CDR1 and CDR2 from the germline V gene are SGHTA and FQGNSA. This CDR3 is CASSPHPGSNQPQHF. The CDR3, as DNA: TGTGCCAGCAGCCCCCATCCGGGGAGCAATCAGCCCCAGCATTTT.

The V gene is TRBV7-8, the J gene TRBJ1-5; TRBD1 matches 8 bases. The junction had 7 bases not matched to a gene; V was cut back by 1 base and J by 2 bases. CDR1 is SGHVS and CDR2 is FQNEAQ in the germline V gene. The CDR3 is made up of 17 amino acids. The CDR3 region is CASSLGQGYGGNQPQHF. The CDR3 bases are TGTGCCAGCAGCTTAGGACAGGGGTACGGTGGCAATCAGCCCCAGCATTTT.